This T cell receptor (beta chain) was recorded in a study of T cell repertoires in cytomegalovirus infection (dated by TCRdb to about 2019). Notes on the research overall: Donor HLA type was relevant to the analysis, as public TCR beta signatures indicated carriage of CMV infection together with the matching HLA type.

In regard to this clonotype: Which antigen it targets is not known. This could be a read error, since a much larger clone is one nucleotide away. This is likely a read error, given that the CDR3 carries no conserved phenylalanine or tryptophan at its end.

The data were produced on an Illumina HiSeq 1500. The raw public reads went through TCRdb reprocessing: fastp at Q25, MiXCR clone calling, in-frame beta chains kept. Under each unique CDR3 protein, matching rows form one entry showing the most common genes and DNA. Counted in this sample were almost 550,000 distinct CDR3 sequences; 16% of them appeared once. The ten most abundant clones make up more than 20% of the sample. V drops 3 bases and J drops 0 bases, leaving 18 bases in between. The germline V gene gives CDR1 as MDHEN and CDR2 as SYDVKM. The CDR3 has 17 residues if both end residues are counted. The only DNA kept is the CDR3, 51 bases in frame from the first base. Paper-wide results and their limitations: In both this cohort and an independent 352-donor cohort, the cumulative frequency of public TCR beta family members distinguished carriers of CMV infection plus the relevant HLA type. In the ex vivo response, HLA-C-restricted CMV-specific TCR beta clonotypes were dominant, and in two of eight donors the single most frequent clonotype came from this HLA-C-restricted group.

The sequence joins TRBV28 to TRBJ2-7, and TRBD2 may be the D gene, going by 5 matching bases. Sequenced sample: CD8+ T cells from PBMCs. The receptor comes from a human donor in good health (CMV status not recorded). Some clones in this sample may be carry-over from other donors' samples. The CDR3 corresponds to CASSFNPASYSSYEQYL. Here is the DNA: TGTGCCAGCAGTTTCAACCCGGCTAGCTATAGCTCCTACGAGCAGTACTTA.